This is a list of T cell receptor beta chains from one sample in a study of cytomegalovirus exposure and HLA in healthy donors. Repertoires were generated with immunoSEQ multiplex PCR, while TCRdb's copy carries only in-frame clones and drops some. This table has roughly 120,000 clones, 82% appearing once. The sample taken for sequencing was PBMCs. These receptors were obtained from a woman between 18 and 30 years old in good health and CMV-seronegative. Each CDR3 is given with its conserved first and last residue. Fields, in order: D gene, J gene, clone size, V gene, CDR3 DNA, CDR3 protein. A D gene is named only where the DNA matches it firmly. Part of the rows lack a size; the others show once, few, many or a class for expanded clones.

d_gene: TRBD1
j_gene: TRBJ1-2
abundance: .
v_gene: TRBV6-5
CDR3nt: TGTGCCGGCAGGCGGGCGACAGGGGGCAACTATGGCTACACCTTC
CDR3aa: CAGRRATGGNYGYTF

d_gene: .
j_gene: TRBJ1-1
abundance: .
v_gene: TRBV11-3
CDR3nt: TGTGCCAGCAGCTTTCGAGAAAGCCCAGAAGCTTTCTTT
CDR3aa: CASSFRESPEAFF

d_gene: TRBD2
j_gene: TRBJ2-7
abundance: .
v_gene: TRBV4-1
CDR3nt: TGCGCCAGCAGCCAACTAGGACTAGCGGGAGACGAGCAGTACTTC
CDR3aa: CASSQLGLAGDEQYF

d_gene: .
j_gene: TRBJ2-7
abundance: .
v_gene: TRBV5-1
CDR3nt: TGCGCCAGCAGCTTGAACGGTGCCTACGAGCAGTACTTC
CDR3aa: CASSLNGAYEQYF

d_gene: TRBD1
j_gene: TRBJ1-5
abundance: once
v_gene: TRBV6-1
CDR3nt: TGTGCCAGCAAACCCGGGACAGCCTTCAATCAGCCCCAGCATTTT
CDR3aa: CASKPGTAFNQPQHF

d_gene: TRBD1
j_gene: TRBJ1-1
abundance: .
v_gene: TRBV6-6
CDR3nt: TGTGCCAGCAGTTCGGGACAGGGGACCACTGAAGCTTTCTTT
CDR3aa: CASSSGQGTTEAFF

d_gene: .
j_gene: TRBJ2-3
abundance: .
v_gene: TRBV7-9
CDR3nt: TGTGCCAGCAGCGTAGGACAGACCCACACAGATACGCAGTATTTT
CDR3aa: CASSVGQTHTDTQYF

d_gene: .
j_gene: TRBJ1-2
abundance: .
v_gene: TRBV19
CDR3nt: TGTGCCAGTAGTATCCTGGGCAGTAACTATGGCTACACCTTC
CDR3aa: CASSILGSNYGYTF

d_gene: .
j_gene: TRBJ2-7
abundance: .
v_gene: TRBV5-1
CDR3nt: TGCGCCAGCAGCTTGGGTCAAGGGGAATACGAGCAGTACTTC
CDR3aa: CASSLGQGEYEQYF

d_gene: .
j_gene: TRBJ1-2
abundance: once
v_gene: TRBV5-1
CDR3nt: TGCGCCAGCAGCTTGGGCAGGGAGGATGGCTACACCTTC
CDR3aa: CASSLGREDGYTF

d_gene: .
j_gene: TRBJ1-1
abundance: .
v_gene: TRBV28
CDR3nt: TGTGCCAGCAGTTTACAGGGAAAGGGGATGAACACTGAAGCTTTCTTT
CDR3aa: CASSLQGKGMNTEAFF

d_gene: TRBD2
j_gene: TRBJ2-3
abundance: .
v_gene: TRBV2
CDR3nt: TGTGCCAGCAGTGCCCCTAGCGGGGGCACAGATACGCAGTATTTT
CDR3aa: CASSAPSGGTDTQYF

d_gene: .
j_gene: TRBJ2-7
abundance: .
v_gene: TRBV5-1
CDR3nt: TGCGCCAGCAGCTTGGCGGCGTATCGACAGAACTACGAGCAGTACTTC
CDR3aa: CASSLAAYRQNYEQYF

d_gene: TRBD1
j_gene: TRBJ2-2
abundance: .
v_gene: TRBV27
CDR3nt: TGTGCCAGCAGTCCGGGACAGGGGGAAATGGTAACGCTGTTTTTT
CDR3aa: CASSPGQGEMVTLFF

d_gene: .
j_gene: TRBJ2-7
abundance: .
v_gene: TRBV27
CDR3nt: TGTGCCAGCAGTTTATCCCCCCACTACGAGCAGTACTTC
CDR3aa: CASSLSPHYEQYF

d_gene: .
j_gene: TRBJ1-2
abundance: .
v_gene: TRBV11-2
CDR3nt: TGTGCCAGCAGCCGCGGGGGGCGAGGCTACACCTTC
CDR3aa: CASSRGGRGYTF

d_gene: TRBD1
j_gene: TRBJ2-4
abundance: .
v_gene: TRBV5-1
CDR3nt: TGCGCCAGCAGGCCCCGGGACAGCCAAGCCAAAAACATTCAGTACTTC
CDR3aa: CASRPRDSQAKNIQYF

d_gene: TRBD2
j_gene: TRBJ2-1
abundance: .
v_gene: TRBV2
CDR3nt: TGTGCCAGCAGTCGGACTAGCGGGGGAGGTGAGCAGTTCTTC
CDR3aa: CASSRTSGGGEQFF

d_gene: .
j_gene: TRBJ1-3
abundance: .
v_gene: TRBV30
CDR3nt: TGTGCCTGGAGCCCGCAGGGGTACACCATATATTTT
CDR3aa: CAWSPQGYTIYF

d_gene: .
j_gene: TRBJ2-2
abundance: .
v_gene: TRBV5-1
CDR3nt: TGCGCCAGCAGCTTTAAGACGACATCGAACACCGGGGAGCTGTTTTTT
CDR3aa: CASSFKTTSNTGELFF

d_gene: TRBD1
j_gene: TRBJ2-5
abundance: .
v_gene: TRBV6-1
CDR3nt: TGTGCCAGTACTAGGACAGGGGAGGAGACCCAGTACTTC
CDR3aa: CASTRTGEETQYF

d_gene: .
j_gene: TRBJ2-2
abundance: .
v_gene: TRBV7-6
CDR3nt: TGTGCCAGCAGCTTAACAGTCGCCGGGGAGCTGTTTTTT
CDR3aa: CASSLTVAGELFF

d_gene: .
j_gene: TRBJ1-5
abundance: .
v_gene: TRBV28
CDR3nt: TGTGCCAGCAGTTTCTTGCTCGGGGGACGGGACAATCAGCCCCAGCATTTT
CDR3aa: CASSFLLGGRDNQPQHF

d_gene: .
j_gene: TRBJ2-5
abundance: .
v_gene: TRBV5-6
CDR3nt: TGTGCCAGCAGCTCCCAGGGGTGGGGACGAGAGGACCAAGAGACCCAGTACTTC
CDR3aa: CASSSQGWGREDQETQYF

d_gene: TRBD2
j_gene: TRBJ2-5
abundance: .
v_gene: TRBV7-6
CDR3nt: TGTGCCAGCAGCCCCCGACTAGCGGGGGGACTCCAAGAGACCCAGTACTTC
CDR3aa: CASSPRLAGGLQETQYF

d_gene: .
j_gene: TRBJ2-7
abundance: once
v_gene: TRBV6-5
CDR3nt: TGTGCCAGCAGTTACGTCCTAGCGAGCGACGAGCAGTACTTC
CDR3aa: CASSYVLASDEQYF

d_gene: .
j_gene: TRBJ1-1
abundance: few
v_gene: TRBV28
CDR3nt: TGTGCCAGCAGTTTTGGACAGAACGCGGCTTTCTTT
CDR3aa: CASSFGQNAAFF

d_gene: TRBD1
j_gene: TRBJ2-1
abundance: .
v_gene: TRBV6-1
CDR3nt: TGTGCCAGCAGTACACACGACCGGGACAGCTATATCCTCTTC
CDR3aa: CASSTHDRDSYILF

d_gene: .
j_gene: TRBJ1-4
abundance: .
v_gene: TRBV29-1
CDR3nt: TGCAGCGTTGGGTTCACGGTAACTAATGAAAAACTGTTTTTT
CDR3aa: CSVGFTVTNEKLFF

d_gene: .
j_gene: TRBJ1-2
abundance: .
v_gene: TRBV19
CDR3nt: TGTGCCAGTAGTACGTCCGGGACTGATTATGGCTACACCTTC
CDR3aa: CASSTSGTDYGYTF

d_gene: .
j_gene: TRBJ2-5
abundance: .
v_gene: TRBV6-6
CDR3nt: TGTGCCACCGTTTATTCGGGGAGTGTAGAGACCCAGTACTTC
CDR3aa: CATVYSGSVETQYF

d_gene: .
j_gene: TRBJ2-5
abundance: .
v_gene: TRBV4-2
CDR3nt: TGTGCCAGCAGCCAAGAAAATAGCGCCAACCAAGAGACCCAGTACTTC
CDR3aa: CASSQENSANQETQYF

d_gene: .
j_gene: TRBJ1-1
abundance: .
v_gene: TRBV2
CDR3nt: TGTGCCAGCACCCTTGGGAGGGCAAACACTGAAGCTTTCTTT
CDR3aa: CASTLGRANTEAFF

d_gene: .
j_gene: TRBJ1-4
abundance: .
v_gene: TRBV30
CDR3nt: TGTGCCTGGAGTAGAGGGAGTGAAAAACTGTTTTTT
CDR3aa: CAWSRGSEKLFF

d_gene: .
j_gene: TRBJ1-4
abundance: .
v_gene: TRBV2
CDR3nt: TGTGCCAGCAGTGACTTGGGGGCGAGTGAAAAACTGTTTTTT
CDR3aa: CASSDLGASEKLFF

d_gene: .
j_gene: TRBJ2-3
abundance: .
v_gene: TRBV7-7
CDR3nt: TGTGCTAGCAGCTTGCGACCTGGGGCGGATACGCAGTATTTT
CDR3aa: CASSLRPGADTQYF

d_gene: .
j_gene: TRBJ2-1
abundance: .
v_gene: TRBV10-3
CDR3nt: TGTGCCATCAGTGAGTTGGCGGGGGCCTACAGCTCCTACAATGAGCAGTTCTTC
CDR3aa: CAISELAGAYSSYNEQFF

d_gene: TRBD1
j_gene: TRBJ1-1
abundance: .
v_gene: TRBV6-5
CDR3nt: TGTGCCAGCAGCGCTGGGACAGCCGAAGCTTTCTTT
CDR3aa: CASSAGTAEAFF

d_gene: TRBD1
j_gene: TRBJ1-1
abundance: .
v_gene: TRBV5-8
CDR3nt: TGTGCCAGCAGCTTCGGGACAGGGATAGAAGCTTTCTTT
CDR3aa: CASSFGTGIEAFF

d_gene: .
j_gene: TRBJ1-1
abundance: .
v_gene: TRBV5-1
CDR3nt: TGTGCCAGCAGCTTGGTAGGGGAAGTTAAGACTGAAGCTTTCTTT
CDR3aa: CASSLVGEVKTEAFF

d_gene: .
j_gene: TRBJ2-1
abundance: .
v_gene: TRBV19
CDR3nt: TGTGCCAGTAGTATCGACAGGGGAGGGGATGAGCAGTTCTTC
CDR3aa: CASSIDRGGDEQFF

d_gene: .
j_gene: TRBJ1-2
abundance: .
v_gene: TRBV28
CDR3nt: TGTGCCAGCTTCCTTACGACGGGCTATGGCTACACCTTC
CDR3aa: CASFLTTGYGYTF

d_gene: TRBD1
j_gene: TRBJ1-2
abundance: .
v_gene: TRBV4-1
CDR3nt: TGCGCCAGCAGCCAAGAATTTTCGACGGGACAGGGGCTTCGTTATGGCTACACCTTC
CDR3aa: CASSQEFSTGQGLRYGYTF

d_gene: .
j_gene: TRBJ1-5
abundance: .
v_gene: TRBV19
CDR3nt: TGTGCCAGTAGTATATTAGATCAGCCCCAGCATTTT
CDR3aa: CASSILDQPQHF

d_gene: .
j_gene: TRBJ1-1
abundance: .
v_gene: TRBV11-2
CDR3nt: TGTGCCAGCAGCTTAGGTGCGGGGGACACTGAAGCTTTCTTT
CDR3aa: CASSLGAGDTEAFF

d_gene: .
j_gene: TRBJ1-1
abundance: .
v_gene: TRBV6-1
CDR3nt: TGTGCCAGCAGTGAACGTGGTAACCCGGGGACTGAAGCTTTCTTT
CDR3aa: CASSERGNPGTEAFF

d_gene: .
j_gene: TRBJ2-1
abundance: .
v_gene: TRBV4-3
CDR3nt: TGCGCCAGCAGCCAAGATGGGGCAGTTTCCTACAATGAGCAGTTCTTC
CDR3aa: CASSQDGAVSYNEQFF

d_gene: TRBD1
j_gene: TRBJ1-1
abundance: once
v_gene: TRBV5-1
CDR3nt: TGCGCCAGCAGCTTAGGACAGGCGAACACTGAAGCTTTCTTT
CDR3aa: CASSLGQANTEAFF

d_gene: .
j_gene: TRBJ2-3
abundance: .
v_gene: TRBV9
CDR3nt: TGTGCCAGCAGCGTTGTGGGGTCGGGGAGAGATACGCAGTATTTT
CDR3aa: CASSVVGSGRDTQYF

d_gene: TRBD2
j_gene: TRBJ2-1
abundance: .
v_gene: TRBV10-3
CDR3nt: TGTGCCATCAGAGTAGCGGGAGGGTACAATGAGCAGTTCTTC
CDR3aa: CAIRVAGGYNEQFF

d_gene: TRBD1
j_gene: TRBJ2-7
abundance: .
v_gene: TRBV27
CDR3nt: TGTGCCAGCAGTTTAGGGACAGGGAGCCACGAGCAGTACTTC
CDR3aa: CASSLGTGSHEQYF

d_gene: TRBD1
j_gene: TRBJ1-1
abundance: .
v_gene: TRBV5-6
CDR3nt: TGTGCCAGCAGCTTGGTGGGGACAGGCGCCCCTGAAGCTTTCTTT
CDR3aa: CASSLVGTGAPEAFF

d_gene: .
j_gene: TRBJ2-1
abundance: few
v_gene: TRBV28
CDR3nt: TGTGCCAGCAGTTTATTGTCCTCTAGGGAGCAGTTCTTC
CDR3aa: CASSLLSSREQFF